This TCR beta chain was profiled in a study of T cells in Graves' hyperthyroidism and ophthalmopathy. Germline V CDR1 and CDR2: MNHEY, SVGAGI. The CDR3 is made up of 15 amino acids. V shed 4 bases and J shed 11 bases, with 23 bases lying between them. TCR beta CDR3 regions were amplified from RNA transcripts. First-round RT-PCR targeting the TCR CDR3 was performed with the HTBI primer set. Each CDR3 protein gets one entry after TCRdb re-called the multiplex PCR reads with MiXCR. The repertoire includes roughly 380,000 distinct CDR3 sequences, 19% of them detected once, and about 4% sits in the top ten. Patients aged 18 to 65 had newly diagnosed hyperthyroidism that had lasted under 2 months. Exclusions: uncontrolled infection, other autoimmune disease, pregnancy, lactation. Findings of the study overall: Expanded thyroid clonotypes (above 0.001) were mostly also found in blood.

Ten or more counts support this clonotype. Antigen: not known. The chain has TRBV6-5 and TRBJ1-1; D is unclear. The source of this sequence is a woman aged 18-29 years with Graves' hyperthyroidism. Source material: blood. CDR3 sequence: CASSSLRKGPTEAFF. As DNA, the CDR3 is TGTGCCAGCAGTTCCCTCCGCAAGGGCCCAACAGAGGCTTTCTTT.